This TCR beta chain was captured by sequencing in a study of cytomegalovirus exposure and HLA in healthy donors (dated by TCRdb to about 2017). Turning to the overall study: According to an earlier analysis of around 600 of the donors, roughly 180 million T cells yielded roughly 110 million unique TCR beta sequences and about 280 Gb of sequence data. An early release covering over 500 HLA-typed donors comprised about 300 gigabases of sequencing data and around 86 million unique TCR sequences. Of the approximately 400 genotyped donors, approximately 80% fell in the genetic ancestry cluster associated with self-reported Caucasian donors. The aim of the study was to test whether cataloging public T cell receptors could identify signatures of past pathogen exposure. Using immunosequencing, the study profiled T cell repertoires from approximately 700 subjects and related those repertoires to cytomegalovirus serostatus. A separate validation cohort of more than 100 different subjects was used in addition to the approximately 610-subject first cohort. To predict cytomegalovirus infection status, the study brought together high-throughput TCR immunosequencing, statistical association of individual TCRs with disease status, and machine learning. A later analysis re-examined previously published TCR beta repertoires from over 500 donors and added high-resolution HLA genotyping to investigate patterns of TCR occurrence. Rather than drawing on any new phenotypic data, the later analysis identified candidate immune exposures from TCR beta sequences and the way those sequences occurred across donors. An earlier analysis of some 600 of the donors applied high-throughput TCR beta sequencing to assess whether each TCR beta V gene segment acted as functional or pseudogenic. Donor age, sex, ethnicity and CMV serostatus were compiled alongside the repertoire data. In a later genetic analysis, genome-wide SNP genotypes for about three fifths of the roughly 670 donors were used, and that subset was treated as a discovery cohort. Every discovery cohort repertoire had been produced on one sequencing platform. HLA typing included class I and class II loci at four-digit resolution. The number of donors typed differed by locus, with roughly 629-640 for A, B, C, DRB1 and DQB1, roughly 520 for DQA1, 600 to 610 for DPA1, and under 490 for DPB1. Because of strong linkage in the cohort, roughly 5 DR-DQ haplotypes were treated as single units for association and clustering. On average, around 200,000 unique TCR beta nucleotide sequences were sequenced per donor among 398 genotyped donors of the cohort, with roughly 18% of those sequences being non-productive.

In total, roughly 670 healthy bone marrow donors made up the cohort. All cohort members were sampled while nominally healthy, although unrecorded immune exposures were likely present. The donor tested CMV seronegative, placing the donor among the 350 or so seronegative members of the cohort. A peripheral blood sample was collected from each donor, and TCR beta sequencing was performed on peripheral blood mononuclear cells. The Qiagen DNeasy Blood Extraction Kit was used to extract genomic DNA from the blood cell samples. Library method: the immunoSEQ multiplex PCR assay. For the multiplex PCR, a mixture combining 60 forward primers for TCR Vbeta segments and 13 reverse primers for TCR Jbeta segments was used. Amplification of the CDR3 region of rearranged TCR beta genes was performed with a multiplex PCR assay on genomic DNA. Amplified TCR beta libraries were sequenced as 87-base-pair reads on the Illumina HiSeq System. The paper's data handling went like this. In a later analysis, some 80 million unique TCR beta chains were counted across the 500 to 700 repertoires, and roughly 11 million of these chains were shared by at least two donors. A nearest-neighbor algorithm error-corrected the raw reads and collapsed the reads into unique sequences, merging closely related sequences to remove PCR and sequencing errors. V, D and J gene segments were assigned by aligning CDR3 sequences to IMGT reference sequences. For a sequence to be retained, at least a six-nucleotide match to both a V gene segment and a J gene segment was required. Rearrangements were classified as productive when the CDR3 lacked stop codons and remained in frame with V and J, and all other rearrangements were classified as non-productive. Following IMGT convention, CDR3 was defined as the stretch from the second conserved V-encoded cysteine to the conserved J-encoded phenylalanine. The earlier analysis of a few hundred of the donors excluded sequences that lacked an unambiguous match to a single V gene segment. In an earlier analysis of several hundred of the donors, V segments were called functional above 56.7% productive rearrangements and were called segregating when the between-donor standard deviation exceeded 5%. To diagnose cytomegalovirus status from the catalog of TCR beta chain sequences, a statistical classification framework was built. V and J gene assignment, in a later analysis, came from comparing TCR nucleotide sequences with IMGT/GENE-DB human TR gene sequences. A later analysis assigned CDR3 sequences and most-parsimonious VDJ recombination scenarios with the TCRdist pipeline. In a later analysis, each TCR beta chain was defined by its CDR3 amino acid sequence together with its V-gene family, and reads without a unique V-gene family were excluded. A later analysis removed 500 to 600 highly shared, low-generation-probability nucleotide sequences to deal with suspected cross-contamination and a sequencing artifact. In a later analysis, a clonal expansion index was calculated for each public chain from normalized within-repertoire ranks of inferred template counts. Generation probabilities in a later analysis came from a VDJ recombination model fitted to out-of-frame rearrangements, and those results were checked against IGoR. Hypergeometric tests were used in a later analysis to score TCR-TCR, TCR-HLA and TCR-CMV co-occurrence, with a repertoire-size bias correction applied to the TCR pairs. A later analysis estimated false discovery rates by permuting HLA or CMV assignments 20 times. In a later analysis, co-occurring TCRs were grouped using DBSCAN, and TCRdist sequence similarity was added for clustering within HLA-allele-positive subsets. For co-occurrence clustering, repertoires with fewer than 30,000 or more than 120,000 public chains were excluded, along with five or six repertoires with anomalous nucleotide sharing. This is the immuneACCESS table as TCRdb keeps it, with only in-frame sequences that have V and J called. A part of the clones is gone; compared with another copy, unresolved V genes explain less than half, and the rest is unexplained. The V and J calls and clone size come from that table; D and trimming were worked out from the DNA. Counted in this sample were around 130,000 clones; 65% to 90% of them appeared once. The ten largest make up around 1.3% of the sample.

Results and caveats for the whole study, not just this receptor: A few of the identified cytomegalovirus-associated TCR beta chains were confirmed in vitro to be specific for cytomegalovirus antigens. According to a later analysis, parvovirus B19, influenza, CMV and Epstein-Barr virus appeared linked to several top co-occurrence clusters. In a later analysis, HLA-associated TCR beta chains showed more clonal expansion and lower generation probabilities than non-associated chains that were equally common. When HLA alleles, especially DR and DQ, strongly co-occurred, TCR associations were difficult to assign to individual alleles. A group of highly shared sequence variants was considered likely to be a technical artifact of the sequencing pipeline. Correlated functional status among segregating V segments might be attributable to linkage disequilibrium, but an unknown experimental factor could not be ruled out. According to the authors, the approach could potentially be generalized to other disease states and immunological phenotypes. While some public TCRs were present in many individuals, most TCR sequences turned up only very rarely across donors. The classifier was reported to diagnose cytomegalovirus status with high specificity and sensitivity in both the original cohort and the validation cohort. The study gave a list of under 200 TCR beta chains associated with cytomegalovirus. In this cohort, only TCR beta chains were sequenced, and detectable features were limited by the absence of alpha or paired-chain data. In a later analysis, TCR association rates were found to vary across HLA loci, with the most associated TCRs seen for DRB1 alleles and the fewest for HLA-C alleles. A later genetic analysis associated a missense DCLRE1C variant with V-gene and J-gene trimming of TCR beta chains, and an independent cohort replicated the association. In an earlier analysis of 587 of the donors, most TCR beta V segments were observed in productive rearrangements about 87% or about 30% of the time, broadly matching IMGT annotations. Compared with the roughly 700-donor mean, donors in an Asian-associated ancestry cluster had fewer N-insertions in productive TCRs, according to a later genetic analysis. Some IMGT-functional V segments, including TRBV6-2 and TRBV6-3, could not be distinguished by the 87-base-pair reads and were therefore excluded. Because counts were too low, about 18 rarely observed V segments, including chromosome 9 orphons, were excluded from the earlier analysis of 587 of the donors. A further reported finding was that TCR beta sequences accurately predicted the HLA-A and HLA-B alleles for most subjects in the first cohort. A later analysis found that most CMV-associated TCR beta chains appeared HLA-restricted, with HLA associations seemingly driven largely by CMV exposure. Immune exposure information for the cohort was limited to CMV serostatus. HLA typing was unavailable for some donors at each locus, so association tests used only the typed subset. A later analysis associated about 16,000 TCR beta sequences with specific HLA alleles at a false discovery rate of 0.05. The presence/absence analyses assumed that sequencing depth was roughly uniform across donors, and that assumption may not be true.

About this clone: The specificity of this receptor is unknown. Qualities for individual bases were not recorded, and no much larger clone is one base off.

Taken from cysteine to phenylalanine, the CDR3 has 16 residues. The only DNA kept is the CDR3, 48 bases in frame from the first base. At the junction V is shortened by 5 bases and J by 6 bases; bases outside the gene matches: 13. Based on the germline V gene, the CDR1 and CDR2 sequences are KGHSH and LQKENI. The chain links TRBV18 with TRBJ1-1, and TRBD1 aligns with 9 junction nucleotides. The sequenced sample was PBMCs. The TCR originated in a female donor in good health and CMV-seronegative. The DNA sequence is as follows: TGTGCCAGCTCATTTGGGACAGGGTGGGTAAAGGCTGAAGCTTTCTTT. This gives the protein CASSFGTGWVKAEAFF.